Sequencing of this T cell receptor (beta chain) was carried out in a study of T cell responses to AZD1222 COVID-19 vaccine. Study results and caveats: Spike-specific TCR repertoires showed rising breadth and depth after two AZD1222 doses. All repertoire sampling was performed exclusively after the peak T cell response.

Produced via immunoSEQ multiplex PCR; TCRdb's table is partial and in-frame only. The sample lists 150,000 or so clones, over 80% occurring once. To note about this clone: Antigen: not known.

In germline, CDR1 is SGHRS, CDR2 YFSETQ. The CDR3 has 17 amino acids. The V gene lost 0 bases and the J gene lost 0 bases, with 12 bases spanning the gap. The source is an adult in good health. The chain links TRBV5-1 to TRBJ1-4, with D uncertain. Sequencing was performed on peripheral blood, taken on day 0 of AZD1222 vaccination. CDR3: CASSLGGGVATNEKLFF. Here the CDR3 DNA reads TGCGCCAGCAGCTTGGGTGGAGGAGTTGCAACTAATGAAAAACTGTTTTTT.